This T cell receptor (beta chain) was sequenced for a study of neoadjuvant anti-PD-1 for oral cavity cancer. Whole-study context: Patients without progression received a fourth nivolumab dose around day 43, then surgical resection on days 50-56.

The CDR3 has 13 residues. Germline values: CDR1 ENHRY, CDR2 SYGVKD. The ends were cut back, 5 bases at V and 7 bases at J, with 12 bases in the middle. Sample time point: after neoadjuvant nivolumab, at surgical resection. Sequenced by immunoSEQ multiplex PCR; TCRdb stores in-frame clones only, minus some. The sample lists some 10,000 clones, 60% to 65% occurring once. The sequence was collected from a person aged 35-79 years with oral cavity squamous cell carcinoma. V usage is TRBV10-3 and J usage is TRBJ1-5; D remains unclear. Specimen: tumor tissue, collected after nivolumab (anti-PD-1) treatment. The CDR3 loop is CAISSLPDQPQHF. Here the CDR3 DNA reads TGTGCCATCAGTTCCCTCCCCGACCAGCCCCAGCATTTT.